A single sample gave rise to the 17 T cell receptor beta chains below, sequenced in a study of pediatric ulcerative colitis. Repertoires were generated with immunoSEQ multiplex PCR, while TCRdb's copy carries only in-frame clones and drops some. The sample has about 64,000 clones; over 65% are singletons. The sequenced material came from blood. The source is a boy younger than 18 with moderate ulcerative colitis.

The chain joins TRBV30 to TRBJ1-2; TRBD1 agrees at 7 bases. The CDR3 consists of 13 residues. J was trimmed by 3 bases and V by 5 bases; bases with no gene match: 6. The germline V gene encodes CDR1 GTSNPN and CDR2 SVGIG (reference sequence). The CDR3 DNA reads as TGTGCCTGGGACAGGGTTTCAGACTATGGCTACACCTTC. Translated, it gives CAWDRVSDYGYTF.

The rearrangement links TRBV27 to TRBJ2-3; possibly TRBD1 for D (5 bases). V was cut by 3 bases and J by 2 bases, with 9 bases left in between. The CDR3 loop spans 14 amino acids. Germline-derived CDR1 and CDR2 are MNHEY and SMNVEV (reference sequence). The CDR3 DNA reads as TGTGCCAGCAGTTTTCAGGGTCCCACAGATACGCAGTATTTT. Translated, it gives CASSFQGPTDTQYF.

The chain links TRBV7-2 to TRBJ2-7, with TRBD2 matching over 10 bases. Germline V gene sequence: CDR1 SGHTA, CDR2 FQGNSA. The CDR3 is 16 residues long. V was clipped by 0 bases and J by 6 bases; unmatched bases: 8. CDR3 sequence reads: CASSLARSSGSLEQYF. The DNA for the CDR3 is TGTGCCAGCAGCTTAGCGCGCTCTAGCGGGAGTCTCGAGCAGTACTTC.

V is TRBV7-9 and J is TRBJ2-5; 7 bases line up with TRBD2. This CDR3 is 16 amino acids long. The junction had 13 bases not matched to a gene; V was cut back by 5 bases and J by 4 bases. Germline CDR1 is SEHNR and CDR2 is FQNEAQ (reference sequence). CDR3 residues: CASSQFREVALETQYF. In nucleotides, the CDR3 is TGTGCCAGCAGCCAGTTCCGGGAGGTCGCGCTAGAGACCCAGTACTTC. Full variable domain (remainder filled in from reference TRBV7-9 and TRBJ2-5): DTGVSQNPRHKITKRGQNVTFRCDPISEHNRLYWYRQTLGQGPEFLTYFQNEAQLEKSRLLSDRFSAERPKGSFSTLEIQRTEQGDSAMYLCASSQFREVALETQYFGPGTRLLVL.

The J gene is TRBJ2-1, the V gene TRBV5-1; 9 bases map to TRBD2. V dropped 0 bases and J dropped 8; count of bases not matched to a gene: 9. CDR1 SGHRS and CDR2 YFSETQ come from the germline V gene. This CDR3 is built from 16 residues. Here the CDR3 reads CASSLGGGGAWYEQFF. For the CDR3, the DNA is TGCGCCAGCAGCTTGGGTGGCGGGGGGGCGTGGTATGAGCAGTTCTTC.

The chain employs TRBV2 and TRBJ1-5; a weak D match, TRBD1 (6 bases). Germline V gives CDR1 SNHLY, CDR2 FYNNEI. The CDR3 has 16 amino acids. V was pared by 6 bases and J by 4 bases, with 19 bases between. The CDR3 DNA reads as TGTGCCAGCAGGGCAGGGGTATTGCGAATTAATCAGCCCCAGCATTTT. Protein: CASRAGVLRINQPQHF.

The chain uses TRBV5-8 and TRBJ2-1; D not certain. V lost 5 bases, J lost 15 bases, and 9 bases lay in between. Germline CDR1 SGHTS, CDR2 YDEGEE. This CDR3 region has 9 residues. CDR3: CASSRAGFF. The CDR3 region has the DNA TGTGCCAGCAGTAGAGCAGGGTTCTTC.

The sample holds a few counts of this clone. The DNA of the CDR3 is TGTGCCAGCAGCTTAGGGGGAACCAACACTGAAGCTTTCTTT. This gives the protein CASSLGGTNTEAFF. The chain links TRBV7-9 to TRBJ1-1; D not certain. The germline gives CDR1 SEHNR, CDR2 FQNEAQ (reference sequence). The CDR3 runs 14 residues. V lost 1 base and J lost 2, with 8 bases in between.

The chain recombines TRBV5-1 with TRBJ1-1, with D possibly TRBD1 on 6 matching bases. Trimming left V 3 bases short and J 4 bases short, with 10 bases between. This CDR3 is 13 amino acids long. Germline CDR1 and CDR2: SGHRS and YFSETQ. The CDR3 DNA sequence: TGCGCCAGCAGCTCACAGGACAGCACTGAAGCTTTCTTT. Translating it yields CASSSQDSTEAFF.

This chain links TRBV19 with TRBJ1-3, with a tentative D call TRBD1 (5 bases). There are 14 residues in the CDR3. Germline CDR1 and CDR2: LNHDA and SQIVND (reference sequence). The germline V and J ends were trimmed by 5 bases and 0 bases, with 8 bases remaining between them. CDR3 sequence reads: CASSRGGSGNTIYF. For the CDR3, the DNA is TGTGCCAGTAGTCGGGGGGGCTCTGGAAACACCATATATTTT.

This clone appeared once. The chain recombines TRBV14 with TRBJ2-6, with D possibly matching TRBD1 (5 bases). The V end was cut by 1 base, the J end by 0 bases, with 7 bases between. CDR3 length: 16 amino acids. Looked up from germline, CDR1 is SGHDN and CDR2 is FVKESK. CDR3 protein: CASSQGTSSGANVLTF. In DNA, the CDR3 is TGTGCCAGCAGCCAAGGGACAAGCTCTGGGGCCAACGTCCTGACTTTC.

The CDR3 sequence: CASSRRGTGTDTQYF. In nucleotides, the CDR3 is TGTGCCAGCTCCCGGAGGGGGACAGGGACAGATACGCAGTATTTT. The chain combines TRBV2 with TRBJ2-3, with 9 bases lining up with TRBD1. The trim removed 8 bases at V and 3 bases at J, leaving 9 bases unmatched. The CDR3 has 15 amino acids. CDR1 SNHLY and CDR2 FYNNEI come from the germline V gene.

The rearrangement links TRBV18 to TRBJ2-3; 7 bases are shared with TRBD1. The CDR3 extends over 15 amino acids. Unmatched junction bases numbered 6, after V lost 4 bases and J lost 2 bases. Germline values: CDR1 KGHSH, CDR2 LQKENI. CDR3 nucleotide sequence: TGTGCCAGCTCACGGCAGGGGGTTGACACAGATACGCAGTATTTT. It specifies CASSRQGVDTDTQYF.

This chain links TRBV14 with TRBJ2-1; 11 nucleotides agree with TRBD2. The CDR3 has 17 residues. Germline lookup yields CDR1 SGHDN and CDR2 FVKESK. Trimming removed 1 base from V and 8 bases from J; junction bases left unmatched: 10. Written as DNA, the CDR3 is TGTGCCAGCAGCCAAGGACTAGCGGGGCTTCTGAGCCATGAGCAGTTCTTC. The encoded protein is CASSQGLAGLLSHEQFF. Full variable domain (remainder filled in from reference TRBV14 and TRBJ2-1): EAGVTQFPSHSVIEKGQTVTLRCDPISGHDNLYWYRRVMGKEIKFLLHFVKESKQDESGMPNNRFLAERTGGTYSTLKVQPAELEDSGVYFCASSQGLAGLLSHEQFFGPGTRLTVL.

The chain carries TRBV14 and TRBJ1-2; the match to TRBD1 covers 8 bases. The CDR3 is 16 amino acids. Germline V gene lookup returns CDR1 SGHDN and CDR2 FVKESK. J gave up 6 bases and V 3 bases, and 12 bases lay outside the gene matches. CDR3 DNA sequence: TGTGCCAGCAGCCACCGGGCTGGACAGGGTCTTCATGGCTACACCTTC. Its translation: CASSHRAGQGLHGYTF.

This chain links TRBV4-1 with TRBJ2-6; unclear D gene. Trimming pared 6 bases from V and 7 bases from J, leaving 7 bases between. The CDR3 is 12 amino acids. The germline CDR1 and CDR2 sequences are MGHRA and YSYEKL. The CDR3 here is CASSSGANVLTF. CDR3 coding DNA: TGCGCCAGCAGTTCAGGAGCCAACGTCCTGACTTTC.

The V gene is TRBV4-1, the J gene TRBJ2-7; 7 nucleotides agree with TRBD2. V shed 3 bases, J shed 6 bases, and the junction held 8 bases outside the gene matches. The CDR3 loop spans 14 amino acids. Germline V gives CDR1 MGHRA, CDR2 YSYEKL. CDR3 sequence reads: CASSHPALAPEQYF. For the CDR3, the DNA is TGCGCCAGCAGCCACCCCGCACTAGCGCCCGAGCAGTACTTC.